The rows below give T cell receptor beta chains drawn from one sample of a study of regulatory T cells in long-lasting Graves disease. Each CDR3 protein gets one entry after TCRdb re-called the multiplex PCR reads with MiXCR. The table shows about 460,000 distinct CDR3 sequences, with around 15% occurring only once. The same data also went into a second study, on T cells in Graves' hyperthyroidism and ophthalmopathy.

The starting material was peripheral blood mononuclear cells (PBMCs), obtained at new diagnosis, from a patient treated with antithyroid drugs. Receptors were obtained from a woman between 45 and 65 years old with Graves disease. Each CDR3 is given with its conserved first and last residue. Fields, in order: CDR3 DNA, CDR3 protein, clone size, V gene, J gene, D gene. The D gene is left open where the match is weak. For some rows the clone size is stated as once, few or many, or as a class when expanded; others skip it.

cdr3_nt: TGTGCCAGCAGTTTGGGGGAGGGGGACAATGAGCAGTTCTTC
cdr3_aa: CASSLGEGDNEQFF
clone_size: many
v_call: TRBV2
j_call: TRBJ2-1
d_call: .

cdr3_nt: TGCGCCAGCAGCTTGGGCCGGAGGGCCACCAAAGAGACCCAGTACTTC
cdr3_aa: CASSLGRRATKETQYF
clone_size: .
v_call: TRBV5-1
j_call: TRBJ2-5
d_call: .

cdr3_nt: TGTGCCACCAGTGAACAGGCGTGGGCTGAAGCTTTCTTT
cdr3_aa: CATSEQAWAEAFF
clone_size: many
v_call: TRBV24-1
j_call: TRBJ1-1
d_call: .

cdr3_nt: TGTGCCAGCAGGGCAGACAGCACTGAAGCTTTCTTT
cdr3_aa: CASRADSTEAFF
clone_size: many
v_call: TRBV2
j_call: TRBJ1-1
d_call: .

cdr3_nt: TGCGCCAGCAGACGAACTAGCGGGAGCTCCTACAATGAACAGTTCTTC
cdr3_aa: CASRRTSGSSYNEQFF
clone_size: .
v_call: TRBV4-1
j_call: TRBJ2-1
d_call: TRBD2

cdr3_nt: TGTGCCAGTAGTATAGTCTTAGGGGTCGATCAGCCCCAGCATTTT
cdr3_aa: CASSIVLGVDQPQHF
clone_size: .
v_call: TRBV19
j_call: TRBJ1-5
d_call: .

cdr3_nt: TGCAGCGTTGGTATTGCTTTCTTT
cdr3_aa: CSVGIAFF
clone_size: .
v_call: TRBV29-1
j_call: TRBJ1-1
d_call: .

cdr3_nt: TGTGCCAGCAGTTTAGCAGTGTATGAGCCCCAGCATTTT
cdr3_aa: CASSLAVYEPQHF
clone_size: many
v_call: TRBV12-3/TRBV12-4
j_call: TRBJ1-5
d_call: .

cdr3_nt: TGTGCCAGCAGCTTCGTTACAGGGGGCGCGCACTATGGCTACACCTTC
cdr3_aa: CASSFVTGGAHYGYTF
clone_size: many
v_call: TRBV11-2
j_call: TRBJ1-2
d_call: TRBD1

cdr3_nt: TGTGCCAGCAGCTCCAAAACTAGCGGGAGGGCCGGGGAGACCCAGTACTTC
cdr3_aa: CASSSKTSGRAGETQYF
clone_size: .
v_call: TRBV5-4
j_call: TRBJ2-5
d_call: TRBD2

cdr3_nt: TGTGCCAGCAGTTTGATGACTCTCCGGTCTGGAAACACCATATATTTT
cdr3_aa: CASSLMTLRSGNTIYF
clone_size: many
v_call: TRBV12-3/TRBV12-4
j_call: TRBJ1-3
d_call: .

cdr3_nt: TGTGCCAGCAGTGAGGCCTGGCTTACTAGCGTCTACGAGCAGTACTTC
cdr3_aa: CASSEAWLTSVYEQYF
clone_size: many
v_call: TRBV6-1
j_call: TRBJ2-7
d_call: TRBD2

cdr3_nt: TGTGCCAGCAGTTCCCCCGGGACAGGGATCTACAATGAGCAGTTCTTC
cdr3_aa: CASSSPGTGIYNEQFF
clone_size: many
v_call: TRBV28
j_call: TRBJ2-1
d_call: TRBD1

cdr3_nt: TGTGCCAGCAGTTTATCAGGGCACGAGCAGTACTTC
cdr3_aa: CASSLSGHEQYF
clone_size: many
v_call: TRBV27
j_call: TRBJ2-7
d_call: .

cdr3_nt: TGCGCCAGCAGCCAAGTTTGGACTAGCTACAATGAGCGGTTCTTC
cdr3_aa: CASSQVWTSYNERFF
clone_size: .
v_call: TRBV4-1
j_call: TRBJ2-1
d_call: TRBD2

cdr3_nt: TGCAGTGCCTCATTTAGCGGGAGGAGCTCCTACGAGCAGTACTTC
cdr3_aa: CSASFSGRSSYEQYF
clone_size: many
v_call: TRBV20-1
j_call: TRBJ2-7
d_call: TRBD2

cdr3_nt: TGTGCCAGCAGCCCCGGGTCCTCCGGCAATGAGCAGTTCTTC
cdr3_aa: CASSPGSSGNEQFF
clone_size: few
v_call: TRBV7-9
j_call: TRBJ2-1
d_call: .

cdr3_nt: TGTGCCAGCACCCGACCGGGGATCGGTGAAAAACTGTTTTTT
cdr3_aa: CASTRPGIGEKLFF
clone_size: many
v_call: TRBV27
j_call: TRBJ1-4
d_call: .

cdr3_nt: TGTGCCAGCAGTTACAGGATGCAGGTAGATACGCAGTATTTT
cdr3_aa: CASSYRMQVDTQYF
clone_size: many
v_call: TRBV6-5
j_call: TRBJ2-3
d_call: .

cdr3_nt: TGCGCCAGCAGCTTGGCGGGGACAGGCTATCAGCCCCAGCATTTT
cdr3_aa: CASSLAGTGYQPQHF
clone_size: .
v_call: TRBV5-1
j_call: TRBJ1-5
d_call: TRBD1

cdr3_nt: TGTGCCAGCAGCACGCAATTAGGACTAGCGGGATTAGACGATACGCAGTATTTT
cdr3_aa: CASSTQLGLAGLDDTQYF
clone_size: .
v_call: TRBV7-9
j_call: TRBJ2-3
d_call: TRBD2

cdr3_nt: TGTGCCAGTAGTATCTTGTCAGAACTAGCCAAAAACATTCAGTACTTC
cdr3_aa: CASSILSELAKNIQYF
clone_size: .
v_call: TRBV19
j_call: TRBJ2-4
d_call: .

cdr3_nt: TGTGCCAGCAGTTTCGCCCTCGATTTGTGGGGCTACACCTTC
cdr3_aa: CASSFALDLWGYTF
clone_size: many
v_call: TRBV28
j_call: TRBJ1-2
d_call: .

cdr3_nt: TGTGCCAGCAGTGGACCACAGGGAACAGCAGATACGCAGTATTTT
cdr3_aa: CASSGPQGTADTQYF
clone_size: .
v_call: TRBV6-1
j_call: TRBJ2-3
d_call: .